This record looks at one T cell receptor beta chain sequence and its context. Method: immunoSEQ multiplex PCR; TCRdb's copy keeps in-frame clones and lacks some. The table records 37,000 or so clones, 82% of them present only once. With V trimmed by 5 bases and J by 4 bases, 7 bases remained unmatched. The CDR3 consists of 15 residues. CDR1 and CDR2 (germline): PRHDT, FYEKMQ (reference sequence). These data come from a study of OX40 agonist ivuxolimab in advanced cancers. Study as a whole: The study treated patients with ivuxolimab, an agonistic anti-OX40 (CD134) antibody.

This TCR derives from an adult with an advanced solid tumor such as melanoma, head and neck, liver or kidney cancer. The chain combines TRBV13 with TRBJ2-2, with 7 bases lining up with TRBD2. Source: CD4+ or CD8+ T cells sorted from blood, taken in a trial of the OX40 agonist ivuxolimab. The CDR3 is CASSQLAGVTGELFF. DNA of the CDR3: TGTGCCAGCAGCCAGTTGGCGGGGGTCACCGGGGAGCTGTTTTTT. Together with reference TRBV13 and TRBJ2-2, the CDR3 gives the full variable domain: AAGVIQSPRHLIKEKRETATLKCYPIPRHDTVYWYQQGPGQDPQFLISFYEKMQSDKGSIPDRFSAQQFSDYHSELNMSSLELGDSALYFCASSQLAGVTGELFFGEGSRLTVL.